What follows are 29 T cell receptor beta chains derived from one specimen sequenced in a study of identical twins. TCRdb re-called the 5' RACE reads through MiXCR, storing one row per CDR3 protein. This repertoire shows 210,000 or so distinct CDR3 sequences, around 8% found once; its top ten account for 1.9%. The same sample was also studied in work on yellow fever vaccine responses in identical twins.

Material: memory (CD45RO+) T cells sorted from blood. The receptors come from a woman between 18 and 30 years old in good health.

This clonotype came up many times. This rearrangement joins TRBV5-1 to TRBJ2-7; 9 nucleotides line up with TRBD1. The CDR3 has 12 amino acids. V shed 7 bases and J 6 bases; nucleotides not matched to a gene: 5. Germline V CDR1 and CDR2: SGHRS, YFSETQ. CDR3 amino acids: CASGTGRGEQYF. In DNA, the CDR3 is TGCGCCAGCGGGACAGGGAGAGGCGAGCAGTACTTC.

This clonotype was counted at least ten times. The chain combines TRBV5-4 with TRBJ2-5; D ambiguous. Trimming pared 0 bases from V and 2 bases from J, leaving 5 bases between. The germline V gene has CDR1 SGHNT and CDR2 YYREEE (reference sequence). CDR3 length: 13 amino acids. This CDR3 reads CASSLGAQETQYF. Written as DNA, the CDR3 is TGTGCCAGCAGCTTGGGGGCTCAAGAGACCCAGTACTTC.

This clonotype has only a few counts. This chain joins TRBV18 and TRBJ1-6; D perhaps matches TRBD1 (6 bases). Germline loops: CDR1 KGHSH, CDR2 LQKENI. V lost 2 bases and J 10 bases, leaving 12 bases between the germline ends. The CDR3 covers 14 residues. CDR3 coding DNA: TGTGCCAGCTCACCAGGGACAATTCCATCACCCCTCCACTTT. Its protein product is CASSPGTIPSPLHF.

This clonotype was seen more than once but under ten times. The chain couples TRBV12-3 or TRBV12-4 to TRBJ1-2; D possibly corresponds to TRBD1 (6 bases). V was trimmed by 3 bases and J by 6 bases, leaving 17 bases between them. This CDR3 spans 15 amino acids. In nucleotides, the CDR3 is TGTGCCAGCAGTTTCGGCATGACGGGGGGCAATGGCTACACCTTC. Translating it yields CASSFGMTGGNGYTF.

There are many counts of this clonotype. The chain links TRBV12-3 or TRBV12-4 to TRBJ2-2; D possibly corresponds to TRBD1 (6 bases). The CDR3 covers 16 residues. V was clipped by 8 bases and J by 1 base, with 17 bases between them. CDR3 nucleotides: TGTGCCAGCGGACGAACCGGGACAATGAACACCGGGGAGCTGTTTTTT. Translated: CASGRTGTMNTGELFF.

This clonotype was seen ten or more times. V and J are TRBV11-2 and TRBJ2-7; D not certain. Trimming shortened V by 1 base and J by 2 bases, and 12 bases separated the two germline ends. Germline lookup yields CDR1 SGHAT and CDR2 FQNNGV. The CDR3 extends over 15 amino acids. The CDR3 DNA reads TGTGCCAGCAGCTTAGTGGGTAGCCGAGCCTACGAGCAGTACTTC. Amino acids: CASSLVGSRAYEQYF.

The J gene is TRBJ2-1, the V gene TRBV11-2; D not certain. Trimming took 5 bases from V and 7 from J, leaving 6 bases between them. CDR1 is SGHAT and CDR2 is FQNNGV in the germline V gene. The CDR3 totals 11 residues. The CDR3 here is CASSQMNEQFF. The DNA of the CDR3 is TGTGCCAGCAGCCAAATGAATGAGCAGTTCTTC. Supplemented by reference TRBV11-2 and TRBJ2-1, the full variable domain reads EAGVAQSPRYKIIEKRQSVAFWCNPISGHATLYWYQQILGQGPKLLIQFQNNGVVDDSQLPKDRFSAERLKGVDSTLKIQPAKLEDSAVYLCASSQMNEQFFGPGTRLTVL.

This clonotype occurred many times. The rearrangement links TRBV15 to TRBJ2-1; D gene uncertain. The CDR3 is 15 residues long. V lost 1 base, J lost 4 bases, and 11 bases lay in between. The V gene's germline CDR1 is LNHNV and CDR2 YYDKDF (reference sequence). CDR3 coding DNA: TGTGCCACCAGCAGAGGAGAAGACGGTTACAATGAGCAGTTCTTC. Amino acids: CATSRGEDGYNEQFF.

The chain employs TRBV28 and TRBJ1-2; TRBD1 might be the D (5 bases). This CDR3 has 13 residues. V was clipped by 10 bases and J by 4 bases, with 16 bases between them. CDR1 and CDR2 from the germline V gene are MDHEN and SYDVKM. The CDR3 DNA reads TGTGCCATAGGGGCAGATTTTGGCTATGGCTACACCTTC. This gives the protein CAIGADFGYGYTF.

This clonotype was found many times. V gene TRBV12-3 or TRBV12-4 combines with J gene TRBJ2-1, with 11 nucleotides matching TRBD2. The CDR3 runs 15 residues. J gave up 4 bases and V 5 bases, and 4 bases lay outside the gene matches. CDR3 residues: CASSRTSGGYNEQFF. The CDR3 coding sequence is TGTGCCAGCAGTCGCACTAGCGGGGGATACAATGAGCAGTTCTTC.

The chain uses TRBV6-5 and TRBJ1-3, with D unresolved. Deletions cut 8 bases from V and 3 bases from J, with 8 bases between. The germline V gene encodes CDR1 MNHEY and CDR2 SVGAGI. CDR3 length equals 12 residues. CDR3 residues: CASGGSGNTIYF. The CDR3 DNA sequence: TGTGCCAGCGGCGGCAGTGGAAACACCATATATTTT.

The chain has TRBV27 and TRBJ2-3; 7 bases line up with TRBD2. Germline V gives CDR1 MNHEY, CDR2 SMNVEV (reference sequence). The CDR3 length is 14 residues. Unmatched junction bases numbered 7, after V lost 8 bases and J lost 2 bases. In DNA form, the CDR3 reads TGTGCCAGCCGGCGGGGGATCGTCACAGATACGCAGTATTTT. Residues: CASRRGIVTDTQYF.

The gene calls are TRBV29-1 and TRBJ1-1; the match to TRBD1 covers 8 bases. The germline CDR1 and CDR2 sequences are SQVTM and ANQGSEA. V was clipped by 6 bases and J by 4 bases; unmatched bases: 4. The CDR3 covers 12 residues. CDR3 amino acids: CSVSGGFTEAFF. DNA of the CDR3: TGCAGCGTCTCAGGGGGCTTCACTGAAGCTTTCTTT.

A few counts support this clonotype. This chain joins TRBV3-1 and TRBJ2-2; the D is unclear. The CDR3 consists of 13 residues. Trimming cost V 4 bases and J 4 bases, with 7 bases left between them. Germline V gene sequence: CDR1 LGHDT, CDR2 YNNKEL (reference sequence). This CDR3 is CASSPSATGELFF. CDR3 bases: TGTGCCAGCAGCCCCTCCGCCACCGGGGAGCTGTTTTTT. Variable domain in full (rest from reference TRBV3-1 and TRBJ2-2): DTAVSQTPKYLVTQMGNDKSIKCEQNLGHDTMYWYKQDSKKFLKIMFSYNNKELIINETVPNRFSPKSPDKAHLNLHINSLELGDSAVYFCASSPSATGELFFGEGSRLTVL.

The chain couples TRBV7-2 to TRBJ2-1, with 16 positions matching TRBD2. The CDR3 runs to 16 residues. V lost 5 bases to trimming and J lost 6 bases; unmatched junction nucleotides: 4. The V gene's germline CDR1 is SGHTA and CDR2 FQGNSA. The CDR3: CASSGGLAGGINEQFF. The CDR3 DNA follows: TGTGCCAGCAGCGGGGGACTAGCGGGGGGGATCAATGAGCAGTTCTTC.

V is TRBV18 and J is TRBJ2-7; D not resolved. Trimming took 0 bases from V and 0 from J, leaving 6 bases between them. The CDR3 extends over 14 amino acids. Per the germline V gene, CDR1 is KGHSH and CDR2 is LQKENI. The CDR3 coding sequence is TGTGCCAGCTCACCACCGTACGACTCCTACGAGCAGTACTTC. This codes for CASSPPYDSYEQYF.

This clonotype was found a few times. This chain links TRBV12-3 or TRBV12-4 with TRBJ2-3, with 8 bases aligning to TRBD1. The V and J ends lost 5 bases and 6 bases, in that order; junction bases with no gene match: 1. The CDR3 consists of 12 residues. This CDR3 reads CASSRTGDTQYF. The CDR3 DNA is TGTGCCAGCAGTCGGACAGGGGATACGCAGTATTTT.

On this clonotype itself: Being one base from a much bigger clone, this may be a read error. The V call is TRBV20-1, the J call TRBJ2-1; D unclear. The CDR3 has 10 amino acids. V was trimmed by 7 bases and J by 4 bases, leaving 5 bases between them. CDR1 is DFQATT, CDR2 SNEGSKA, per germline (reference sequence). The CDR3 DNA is TGCAGTGACGAATACAATGAGCAGTTCTTC. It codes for CSDEYNEQFF.

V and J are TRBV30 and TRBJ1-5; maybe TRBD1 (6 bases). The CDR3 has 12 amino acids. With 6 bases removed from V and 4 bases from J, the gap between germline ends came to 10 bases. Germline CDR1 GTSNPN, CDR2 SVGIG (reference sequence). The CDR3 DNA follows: TGTGCCTGTGGAACAGGGAATCAGCCCCAGCATTTT. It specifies CACGTGNQPQHF.

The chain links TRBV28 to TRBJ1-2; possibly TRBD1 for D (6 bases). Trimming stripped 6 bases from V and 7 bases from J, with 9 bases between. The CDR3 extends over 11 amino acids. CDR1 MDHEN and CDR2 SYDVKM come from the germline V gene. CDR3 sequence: CASSFRGGYTF. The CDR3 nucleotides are TGTGCCAGCAGCTTCAGGGGTGGCTACACCTTC.

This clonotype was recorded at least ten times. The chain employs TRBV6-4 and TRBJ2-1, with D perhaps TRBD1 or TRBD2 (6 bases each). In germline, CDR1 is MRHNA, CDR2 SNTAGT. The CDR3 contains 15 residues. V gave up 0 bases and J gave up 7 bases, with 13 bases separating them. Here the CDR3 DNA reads TGTGCCAGCAGTGACTCTGGGCAAGGGGGGAATGAGCAGTTCTTC. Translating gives CASSDSGQGGNEQFF.

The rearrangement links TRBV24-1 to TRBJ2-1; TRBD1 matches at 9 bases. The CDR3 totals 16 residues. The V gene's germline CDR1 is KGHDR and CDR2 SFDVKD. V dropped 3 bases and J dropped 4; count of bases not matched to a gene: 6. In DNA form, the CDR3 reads TGTGCCACCAGTGATGCCCCCGGACAGGGGTACAATGAGCAGTTCTTC. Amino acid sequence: CATSDAPGQGYNEQFF.

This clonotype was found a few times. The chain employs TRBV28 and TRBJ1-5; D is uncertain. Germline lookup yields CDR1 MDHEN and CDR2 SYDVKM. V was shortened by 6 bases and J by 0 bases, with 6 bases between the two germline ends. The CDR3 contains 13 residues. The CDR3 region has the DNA TGTGCCAGCAGGATAAATAGCAATCAGCCCCAGCATTTT. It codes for CASRINSNQPQHF.

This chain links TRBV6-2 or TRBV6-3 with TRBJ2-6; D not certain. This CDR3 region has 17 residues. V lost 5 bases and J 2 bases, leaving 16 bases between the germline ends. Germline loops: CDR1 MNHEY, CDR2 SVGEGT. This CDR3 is CASSRNIGVTGANVLTF. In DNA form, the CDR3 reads TGTGCCAGCAGTCGAAATATCGGAGTTACTGGGGCCAACGTCCTGACTTTC.

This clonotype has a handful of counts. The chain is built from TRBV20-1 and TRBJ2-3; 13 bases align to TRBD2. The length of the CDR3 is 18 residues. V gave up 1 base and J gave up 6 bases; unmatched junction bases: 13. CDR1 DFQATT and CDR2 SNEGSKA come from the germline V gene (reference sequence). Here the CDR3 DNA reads TGCAGTGCTAGAGCCACGCCGACTAGCGGGGGGTTCGCCGATACGCAGTATTTT. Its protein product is CSARATPTSGGFADTQYF.

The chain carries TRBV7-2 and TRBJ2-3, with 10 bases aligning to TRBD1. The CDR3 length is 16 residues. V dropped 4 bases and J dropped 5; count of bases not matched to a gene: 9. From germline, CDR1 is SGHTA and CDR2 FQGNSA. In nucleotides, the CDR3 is TGTGCCAGCAGCTCCGGACAGGGGGGTCTGGTAGATACGCAGTATTTT. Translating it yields CASSSGQGGLVDTQYF.

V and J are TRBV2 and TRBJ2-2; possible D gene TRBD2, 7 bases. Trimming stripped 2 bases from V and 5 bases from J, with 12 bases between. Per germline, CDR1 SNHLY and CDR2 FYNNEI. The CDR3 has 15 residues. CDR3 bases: TGTGCCAGCAGTGAAAGCGGGACATCAACCGGGGAGCTGTTTTTT. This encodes CASSESGTSTGELFF.

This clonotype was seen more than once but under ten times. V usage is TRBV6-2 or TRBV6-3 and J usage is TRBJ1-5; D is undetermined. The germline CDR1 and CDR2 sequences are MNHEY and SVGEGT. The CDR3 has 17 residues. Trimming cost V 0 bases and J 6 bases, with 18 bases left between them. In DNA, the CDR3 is TGTGCCAGCAGTTACTCGTTTGTCACCGCCCTGGGTCAGCCCCAGCATTTT. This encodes CASSYSFVTALGQPQHF.

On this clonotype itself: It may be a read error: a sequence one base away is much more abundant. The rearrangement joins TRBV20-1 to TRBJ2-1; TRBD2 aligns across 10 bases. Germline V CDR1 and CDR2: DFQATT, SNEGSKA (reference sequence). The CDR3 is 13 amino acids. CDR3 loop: CSVSGRLNNEQFF. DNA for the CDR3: TGCAGCGTTAGCGGGAGGCTCAACAATGAGCAGTTCTTC.